The 6 T cell receptor beta chains below all came from one sample that was sequenced in a study of blood T cell repertoires in COVID-19. Sequencing was performed with immunoSEQ multiplex PCR; in TCRdb, only in-frame clones are kept and a portion is missing. The sample holds about 200,000 clones, roughly 89% seen once. Sequenced material: PBMCs or T cells enriched from blood (not recorded which). These receptors were taken from a woman aged 25 to 39 who had been exposed to COVID-19.

In this sample, this clone turned up once. V usage is TRBV2 and J usage is TRBJ2-6, with D unclear. With 7 bases removed from V and 5 bases from J, the gap between germline ends came to 24 bases. The germline V gene has CDR1 SNHLY and CDR2 FYNNEI. The CDR3 sequence is 18 residues long. DNA of the CDR3: TGTGCCAGCACCCAGGTGTCCTCACCGCTGGGTAGGGCCAACGTCCTGACTTTC. This gives the protein CASTQVSSPLGRANVLTF. The whole variable domain, remainder taken from reference TRBV2 and TRBJ2-6, is EPEVTQTPSHQVTQMGQEVILRCVPISNHLYFYWYRQILGQKVEFLVSFYNNEISEKSEIFDDQFSVERPDGSNFTLKIRSTKLEDSAMYFCASTQVSSPLGRANVLTFGAGSRLTVL.

This chain joins TRBV10-1 and TRBJ1-1; 7 nucleotides align to TRBD1. The J segment lost 3 bases and the V segment lost 4 bases, leaving 8 bases of the junction unmatched. The V gene's germline CDR1 is WNHNN and CDR2 SYGVQD (reference sequence). CDR3 size: 15 residues. The CDR3 DNA follows: TGCGCCAGCAGTGCCCGACAGGGATCCCACACTGAAGCTTTCTTT. Its protein is CASSARQGSHTEAFF.

This CDR3 is CASGRQGSTGELFF. CDR3 in DNA: TGTGCCAGCGGGCGGCAGGGTAGCACCGGGGAGCTGTTTTTT. V usage is TRBV6-5 and J usage is TRBJ2-2; D possibly corresponds to TRBD1 (5 bases). V shed 8 bases and J shed 4 bases, with 14 bases lying between them. Germline V gene lookup returns CDR1 MNHEY and CDR2 SVGAGI. The CDR3 is 14 amino acids.

This sequence joins TRBV6-2 or TRBV6-3 and TRBJ2-1, with D possibly being TRBD1 (6 bases). Deletions cut 5 bases from V and 0 bases from J, with 14 bases between. Germline CDR1 reads MNHEY; CDR2 reads SVGEGT. The CDR3 runs to 16 residues. CDR3 coding DNA: TGTGCCAGCAGTCTATCCGGGACACCCTCCTACAATGAGCAGTTCTTC. Protein sequence: CASSLSGTPSYNEQFF.

The rearrangement links TRBV7-9 to TRBJ1-1, with TRBD1 as a possible D gene (6 bases). V gave up 7 bases and J gave up 5 bases, with 11 bases separating them. This CDR3 is 12 amino acids long. CDR1 SEHNR and CDR2 FQNEAQ come from the germline V gene (reference sequence). The CDR3 sequence is CASTTGPTEAFF. CDR3 bases: TGTGCCAGCACCACAGGGCCAACTGAAGCTTTCTTT.

The chain is built from TRBV30 and TRBJ1-2; 9 bases match TRBD1. J gave up 8 bases and V 4 bases, and 14 bases lay outside the gene matches. In germline, CDR1 is GTSNPN, CDR2 SVGIG (reference sequence). This CDR3 is 15 amino acids long. The CDR3 DNA is TGTGCCTGGAAGCCGGGACAGGGTTGTAATTGGGGCTACACCTTC. Its translation is CAWKPGQGCNWGYTF.